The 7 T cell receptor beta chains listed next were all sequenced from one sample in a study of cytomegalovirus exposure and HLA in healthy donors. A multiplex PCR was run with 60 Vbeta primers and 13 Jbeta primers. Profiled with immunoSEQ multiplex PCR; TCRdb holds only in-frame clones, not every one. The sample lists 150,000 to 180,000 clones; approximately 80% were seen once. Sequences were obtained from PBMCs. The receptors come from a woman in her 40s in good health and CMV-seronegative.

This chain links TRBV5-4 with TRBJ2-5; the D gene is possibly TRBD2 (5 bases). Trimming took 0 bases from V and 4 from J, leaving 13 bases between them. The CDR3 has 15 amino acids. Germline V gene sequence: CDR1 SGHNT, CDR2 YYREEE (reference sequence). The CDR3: CASSLDSTAGETQYF. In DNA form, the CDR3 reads TGTGCCAGCAGCTTGGACAGCACCGCGGGAGAGACCCAGTACTTC.

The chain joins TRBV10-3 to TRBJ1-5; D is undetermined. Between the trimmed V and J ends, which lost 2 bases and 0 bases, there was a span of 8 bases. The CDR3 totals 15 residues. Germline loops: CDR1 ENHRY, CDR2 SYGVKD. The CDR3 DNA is TGTGCCATCAGTGAGAGGCAGGATAGCAATCAGCCCCAGCATTTT. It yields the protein CAISERQDSNQPQHF.

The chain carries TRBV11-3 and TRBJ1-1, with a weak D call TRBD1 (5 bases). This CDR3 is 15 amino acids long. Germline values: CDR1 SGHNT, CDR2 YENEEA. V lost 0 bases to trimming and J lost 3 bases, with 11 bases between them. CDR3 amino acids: CASSLDTGGDTEAFF. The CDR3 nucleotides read TGTGCCAGCAGCTTAGATACGGGGGGAGACACTGAAGCTTTCTTT. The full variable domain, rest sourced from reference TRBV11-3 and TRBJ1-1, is EAGVVQSPRYKIIEKKQPVAFWCNPISGHNTLYWYLQNLGQGPELLIRYENEEAVDDSQLPKDRFSAERLKGVDSTLKIQPAELGDSAVYLCASSLDTGGDTEAFFGQGTRLTVV.

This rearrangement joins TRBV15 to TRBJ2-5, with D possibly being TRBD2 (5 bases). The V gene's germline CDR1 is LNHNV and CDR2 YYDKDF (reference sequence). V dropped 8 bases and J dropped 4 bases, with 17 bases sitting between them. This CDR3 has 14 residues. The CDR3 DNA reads TGTGCCACCGCCCGGGGAAGCGAGCCAGAGACCCAGTACTTC. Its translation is CATARGSEPETQYF.

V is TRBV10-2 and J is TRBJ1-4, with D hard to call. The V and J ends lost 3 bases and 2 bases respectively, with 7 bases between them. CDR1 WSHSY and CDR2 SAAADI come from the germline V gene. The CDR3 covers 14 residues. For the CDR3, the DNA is TGCGCCAGCAGTGAAGACATCACTAATGAAAAACTGTTTTTT. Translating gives CASSEDITNEKLFF.

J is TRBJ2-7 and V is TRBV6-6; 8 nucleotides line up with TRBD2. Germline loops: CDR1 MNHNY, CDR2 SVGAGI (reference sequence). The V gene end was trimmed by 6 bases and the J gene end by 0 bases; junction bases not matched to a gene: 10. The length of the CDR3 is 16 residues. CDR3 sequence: CASRYLGGGTSYEQYF. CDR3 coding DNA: TGTGCCAGCAGGTACCTCGGGGGGGGCACCTCCTACGAGCAGTACTTC.

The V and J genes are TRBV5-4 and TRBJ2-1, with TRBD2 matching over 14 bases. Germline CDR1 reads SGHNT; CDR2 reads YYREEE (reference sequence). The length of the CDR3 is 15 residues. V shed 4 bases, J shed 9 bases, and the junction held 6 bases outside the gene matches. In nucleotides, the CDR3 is TGTGCCAGCAGCCTCCGGACTAGCGGGAGGAGTGAGCAGTTCTTC. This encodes CASSLRTSGRSEQFF. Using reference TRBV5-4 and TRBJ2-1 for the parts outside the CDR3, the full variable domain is ETGVTQSPTHLIKTRGQQVTLRCSSQSGHNTVSWYQQALGQGPQFIFQYYREEENGRGNFPPRFSGLQFPNYSSELNVNALELDDSALYLCASSLRTSGRSEQFFGPGTRLTVL.